This TCR beta chain was found in a study of human T cells and chemical hapten exposure. Overall study results and limits: PT1 expanded TCR counts and patch test score were linked, and their correlation was positive. DPC sensitization produced no change in TCRs with frequency above 1 in 1000.

At least ten counts were recorded for this clonotype. As yet, its antigen is unknown. The time point was: patch test 1, 2 weeks after DPC sensitization. The treatment is: therapeutic diphenylcyclopropenone sensitization with weekly scalp DPC. Germline V gene data show CDR1 as LGHNA and CDR2 as YNFKEQ. V was trimmed by 0 bases and J by 4 bases, leaving 10 bases between them. CDR3 length equals 14 residues. Attachment of unique molecular identifiers to individual cDNA molecules was performed in the library. One entry per CDR3 protein results from TCRdb running MiXCR on the RACE reads. The sample lists 340,000 or so distinct CDR3 sequences; about 7% were seen once.

The V gene is TRBV4-2, the J gene TRBJ2-7; unclear D gene. Sequenced material: whole blood, taken in connection with sensitization to the hapten diphenylcyclopropenone (DPC). This TCR was recovered from a woman younger than 30 with alopecia areata. Some clones in this sample may be carry-over from other donors' samples. The CDR3 is CASSQERNLYEQYF. Written as DNA, the CDR3 is TGTGCCAGCAGCCAAGAGAGGAATTTGTACGAGCAGTACTTC.